The 16 T cell receptor beta chains below come from one sample, sequenced in a study of CD8+ T cells in alopecia areata. Extraction of RNA preceded its reverse transcription into cDNA, which served as the sequencing template. Data came from immunoSEQ multiplex PCR; TCRdb stores just in-frame clones and leaves some out. This sample has about 210,000 clones; less than 45% occur once, and the top ten carry about 2.6%. As for treatment: oral pan-JAK inhibitor, 5-10 mg twice daily. The sequencing used CD4+ T cells sorted from blood, collected at approximately week 36, from a patient treated with tofacitinib. These receptors were obtained from a human donor with alopecia areata.

J is TRBJ2-7 and V is TRBV15; perhaps D is TRBD1 or TRBD2 (6 bases each). Germline values: CDR1 LNHNV, CDR2 YYDKDF (reference sequence). V lost 5 bases and J lost 1, with 15 bases in between. The CDR3 spans 15 residues. The CDR3 coding sequence is TGTGCCACCAGCCGCTTGGGGGGCTCATCCTACGAGCAGTACTTC. Translating gives CATSRLGGSSYEQYF. Filled out from reference TRBV15 and TRBJ2-7, the complete variable domain reads DAMVIQNPRYQVTQFGKPVTLSCSQTLNHNVMYWYQQKSSQAPKLLFHYYDKDFNNEADTPDNFQSRRPNTSFCFLDIRSPGLGDTAMYLCATSRLGGSSYEQYFGPGTRLTVT.

The chain links TRBV30 to TRBJ1-5; D may be TRBD1 (5 bases). Trimming shortened V by 2 bases and J by 3 bases, and 11 bases separated the two germline ends. CDR3 length: 14 residues. The germline gives CDR1 GTSNPN, CDR2 SVGIG (reference sequence). The CDR3 spells CAWSTGTDNQPQHF. CDR3 in DNA: TGTGCCTGGAGTACCGGGACGGACAATCAGCCCCAGCATTTT. The whole variable domain, filled in from reference TRBV30 and TRBJ1-5, reads SQTIHQWPATLVQPVGSPLSLECTVEGTSNPNLYWYRQAAGRGLQLLFYSVGIGQISSEVPQNLSASRPQDRQFILSSKKLLLSDSGFYLCAWSTGTDNQPQHFGDGTRLSIL.

The rearrangement uses TRBV19 and TRBJ2-1, with D unclear. V dropped 3 bases and J dropped 7 bases, with 16 bases sitting between them. Per germline, CDR1 LNHDA and CDR2 SQIVND (reference sequence). The CDR3 has 15 amino acids. The chain's CDR3 is CASSITSSGRNEQFF. The CDR3 DNA reads TGTGCCAGTAGTATTACCTCGTCAGGTAGGAATGAGCAGTTCTTC.

A few counts support this clone. The chain has TRBV29-1 and TRBJ1-1; D unclear. The germline CDR1 and CDR2 sequences are SQVTM and ANQGSEA. Trimming left V 7 bases short and J 5 bases short, with 8 bases between. The CDR3 has 10 amino acids. The CDR3 sequence: CSASATEAFF. The CDR3 coding sequence is TGCAGCGCTAGCGCTACTGAAGCTTTCTTT.

This chain joins TRBV29-1 and TRBJ2-3; 7 bases align to TRBD1. This CDR3 region has 15 residues. The germline V gene has CDR1 SQVTM and CDR2 ANQGSEA. V gave up 3 bases and J gave up 2 bases; unmatched junction bases: 8. The CDR3 sequence: CSVDRTGTPTDTQYF. Written as DNA, the CDR3 is TGCAGCGTTGACAGGACAGGTACTCCCACAGATACGCAGTATTTT.

The table lists this clone with a few counts. The gene calls are TRBV11-3 and TRBJ2-5; no definite D call. The germline V gene has CDR1 SGHNT and CDR2 YENEEA. V lost 5 bases and J 5 bases, leaving 9 bases between the germline ends. The length of the CDR3 is 12 residues. The DNA of the CDR3 is TGTGCCAGCAGCATAGGAGAGGAGACCCAGTACTTC. It specifies CASSIGEETQYF.

The rearrangement joins TRBV6-5 to TRBJ2-7, with TRBD2 as a possible D gene (6 bases). With 6 bases removed from V and 2 bases from J, the gap between germline ends came to 14 bases. Germline V gives CDR1 MNHEY, CDR2 SVGAGI. This CDR3 has 14 amino acids. CDR3 nucleotides: TGTGCCAGCAGATCCCGACTAGTCCCCTACGAGCAGTACTTC. As protein: CASRSRLVPYEQYF.

This chain uses TRBV29-1 with TRBJ2-4; 11 bases map to TRBD2. In germline, CDR1 is SQVTM, CDR2 ANQGSEA. V shed 5 bases and J 8 bases; nucleotides not matched to a gene: 2. This CDR3 comprises 12 residues. CDR3 sequence: CSVLAGGDIQYF. CDR3 DNA sequence: TGCAGCGTTTTAGCGGGGGGGGACATTCAGTACTTC. The full variable domain, completed using reference TRBV29-1 and TRBJ2-4, is SAVISQKPSRDICQRGTSLTIQCQVDSQVTMMFWYRQQPGQSLTLIATANQGSEATYESGFVIDKFPISRPNLTFSTLTVSNMSPEDSSIYLCSVLAGGDIQYFGAGTRLSVL.

The V gene is TRBV6-5, the J gene TRBJ1-2; 8 bases fit TRBD1. This CDR3 is 14 amino acids long. J was trimmed by 4 bases and V by 6 bases; bases with no gene match: 7. Germline V gives CDR1 MNHEY, CDR2 SVGAGI. CDR3 sequence reads: CASRRGQDAYGYTF. As DNA, the CDR3 is TGTGCCAGCAGAAGGGGACAGGACGCCTATGGCTACACCTTC.

This chain joins TRBV6-1 and TRBJ2-3; 11 bases match TRBD2. V shed 8 bases and J 4 bases; nucleotides not matched to a gene: 8. The CDR3 totals 15 residues. Germline CDR1 and CDR2: MNHNS and SASEGT. CDR3 nucleotides: TGTGCCAGCTGCACTAGCGGGAGCTTCTCAGATACGCAGTATTTT. Its translation is CASCTSGSFSDTQYF.

The V call is TRBV4-2, the J call TRBJ2-1; 10 bases align to TRBD2. This CDR3 contains 18 residues. Per germline, CDR1 LGHNA and CDR2 YNFKEQ. With V trimmed by 1 base and J by 7 bases, 13 bases remained unmatched. CDR3 sequence: CASSQAPRLAGAGNEQFF. The CDR3 nucleotides read TGTGCCAGCAGCCAAGCTCCCCGGCTAGCGGGGGCGGGGAATGAGCAGTTCTTC.

The gene calls are TRBV10-3 and TRBJ2-5, with D perhaps matching TRBD1 (5 bases). The CDR3 has 14 amino acids. Germline V gene data show CDR1 as ENHRY and CDR2 as SYGVKD. Trimming removed 4 bases from V and 5 bases from J, with 14 bases in between. The CDR3 DNA sequence: TGTGCCATCAGTGTCGGCAGGGTTTTGGAGACCCAGTACTTC. This encodes CAISVGRVLETQYF.

The rearrangement uses TRBV7-9 and TRBJ1-5; no firm D call. Germline V CDR1 and CDR2: SEHNR, FQNEAQ (reference sequence). The CDR3 extends over 15 amino acids. V shed 0 bases and J shed 4 bases, with 10 bases lying between them. The CDR3 DNA is TGTGCCAGCAGCTTAGCCGGCCTCGGTAATCAGCCCCAGCATTTT. Its translation is CASSLAGLGNQPQHF.

This clone showed up just a few times. The rearrangement uses TRBV7-9 and TRBJ1-4; a possible D gene is TRBD1 (5 bases). The length of the CDR3 is 15 residues. Per the germline V gene, CDR1 is SEHNR and CDR2 is FQNEAQ (reference sequence). V dropped 5 bases and J dropped 0 bases, with 10 bases sitting between them. Here the CDR3 reads CASSQGLSTNEKLFF. In DNA form, the CDR3 reads TGTGCCAGCAGCCAGGGACTCTCAACTAATGAAAAACTGTTTTTT.

The rearrangement joins TRBV7-9 to TRBJ1-1, with D hard to call. The germline gives CDR1 SEHNR, CDR2 FQNEAQ (reference sequence). V lost 1 base and J lost 4, with 7 bases in between. This CDR3 is 13 amino acids long. The CDR3 here is CASSLVTATEAFF. Here the CDR3 DNA reads TGTGCCAGCAGCTTAGTTACGGCCACTGAAGCTTTCTTT.

This clone came up a few times. Other DNA sequences in this specimen translate into the identical CDR3. The rearrangement joins TRBV27 to TRBJ1-2; D gene ambiguous. The germline V gene encodes CDR1 MNHEY and CDR2 SMNVEV (reference sequence). The CDR3 has 15 residues. V lost 6 bases and J lost 1, with 15 bases in between. The CDR3 region has the DNA TGTGCCAGCAGCCTAAGCCCCCGGCTTAACTATGGCTACACCTTC. Its translation is CASSLSPRLNYGYTF.